Below are 30 T cell receptor beta chains sequenced from a single sample in a study of blood T cell repertoires in COVID-19. Data came from immunoSEQ multiplex PCR; TCRdb stores just in-frame clones and leaves some out. The data show about 190,000 clones, roughly 80% seen once. The sample comprised peripheral blood. These receptors all come from a man aged 25 to 40 with active or convalescent COVID-19.

The chain joins TRBV20-1 to TRBJ1-2, with D perhaps TRBD1 (5 bases). The V gene lost 5 bases and the J gene lost 8 bases, with 12 bases spanning the gap. The CDR3 contains 11 residues. The germline V gene has CDR1 DFQATT and CDR2 SNEGSKA (reference sequence). CDR3 region: CSASGVGGYTF. The CDR3, as DNA: TGCAGTGCTTCGGGGGTGGGAGGCTACACCTTC.

The J gene is TRBJ1-2, the V gene TRBV5-1; perhaps TRBD1 as D (6 bases). Germline CDR1 reads SGHRS; CDR2 reads YFSETQ. V shed 4 bases and J shed 0 bases, with 16 bases lying between them. The CDR3 spans 16 residues. CDR3: CASSIEIQGPNYGYTF. The CDR3 DNA reads as TGCGCCAGCAGCATAGAGATCCAGGGGCCTAACTATGGCTACACCTTC.

This chain connects TRBV2 to TRBJ1-3, with 8 bases fitting TRBD1. Germline CDR1 and CDR2: SNHLY and FYNNEI. CDR3 length: 12 amino acids. With 4 bases clipped from V and 7 bases from J, the junction kept 0 bases outside the gene matches. In nucleotides, the CDR3 is TGTGCCAGCAGTGGACAGGGGAACACCATATATTTT. This sequence encodes CASSGQGNTIYF.

This chain links TRBV24-1 with TRBJ1-2; a weak D match, TRBD1 (5 bases). The CDR3 has 14 amino acids. Germline V gene sequence: CDR1 KGHDR, CDR2 SFDVKD. Trimming left V 4 bases short and J 8 bases short, with 16 bases between. This chain's CDR3 is CATSDAQGFEGYTF. The DNA for the CDR3 is TGTGCCACCAGTGACGCCCAGGGTTTTGAGGGCTACACCTTC.

The chain links TRBV7-6 to TRBJ2-5; 15 nucleotides match TRBD2. Unmatched junction bases numbered 19, after V lost 5 bases and J lost 3 bases. Germline CDR1 is SGHVS and CDR2 is FNYEAQ. The CDR3 extends over 21 amino acids. CDR3 DNA: TGTGCCAGCAGCGGCGAGCCGGGACTAGCGGGGGGCGCCGCCTCCGAAGAGACCCAGTACTTC. Its translation: CASSGEPGLAGGAASEETQYF.

On this clone itself: One end of the junction is discordant with germline, which a read error may explain. The rearrangement uses TRBV7-7 and TRBJ2-1, with 8 bases identical to TRBD1. From germline, CDR1 is SSHAT and CDR2 FNYEAQ (reference sequence). The CDR3 length is 15 residues. The CDR3 protein is CASSADRAQGNEQFF. The CDR3, as DNA: TGTGCTAGCAGCGCGGACAGGGCCCAAGGTAATGAGCAGTTCTTC.

CDR3 nucleotide sequence: TGTGCCAGCAGCCAAAGTCCCGGGACTAGCGGGAGAGGTGAGCAGTTCTTC. Translating it yields CASSQSPGTSGRGEQFF. This sequence joins TRBV14 and TRBJ2-1; 14 bases match TRBD2. Trimming removed 2 bases from V and 9 bases from J; junction bases left unmatched: 9. This CDR3 has 17 residues. Per germline, CDR1 SGHDN and CDR2 FVKESK.

V and J are TRBV19 and TRBJ1-1; D perhaps matches TRBD1 (5 bases). V lost 6 bases, J lost 4 bases, and 15 bases lay in between. The germline V gene encodes CDR1 LNHDA and CDR2 SQIVND (reference sequence). The CDR3 totals 14 residues. CDR3 nucleotides: TGTGCCAGTAGCGACGGCCGGGGGGGCACTGAAGCTTTCTTT. Residues: CASSDGRGGTEAFF.

CDR3 sequence: CASSAHGTSGSWYEQYF. The CDR3 nucleotides read TGTGCCAGCAGCGCCCACGGGACTAGCGGGAGTTGGTACGAGCAGTACTTC. V gene TRBV7-2 combines with J gene TRBJ2-7, with TRBD2 matching over 14 bases. Germline V lookup: CDR1 SGHTA, CDR2 FQGNSA. The CDR3 contains 17 residues. J was trimmed by 4 bases and V by 5 bases; bases with no gene match: 10.

V usage is TRBV6-1 and J usage is TRBJ1-2, with 7 nucleotides matching TRBD1. Germline CDR1 and CDR2: MNHNS and SASEGT. Trimming at V came to 2 bases and at J to 1 base, leaving 4 bases not matched to a gene. The CDR3 is 15 amino acids. The CDR3 protein is CASSEQTGSNYGYTF. DNA for the CDR3: TGTGCCAGCAGTGAACAGACAGGGAGTAACTATGGCTACACCTTC.

V and J are TRBV6-5 and TRBJ1-4; 7 bases align to TRBD1. The CDR3 is 16 residues long. CDR1 is MNHEY and CDR2 is SVGAGI in the germline V gene. V trimming: 2 bases; J trimming: 8 bases; junction bases outside the gene matches: 11. This chain's CDR3 is CASSYTARGMREKLFF. As DNA, the CDR3 is TGTGCCAGCAGTTACACGGCCAGGGGGATGAGAGAAAAACTGTTTTTT.

The rearrangement links TRBV5-6 to TRBJ1-1; no clear D gene. CDR1 is SGHDT, CDR2 YYEEEE, per germline. This CDR3 spans 12 amino acids. V was trimmed by 2 bases and J by 3 bases, leaving 5 bases between them. CDR3 DNA sequence: TGTGCCAGCAGCTTAGCCTACACTGAAGCTTTCTTT. It codes for CASSLAYTEAFF.

The rearrangement links TRBV5-1 to TRBJ1-2, with 9 bases matching TRBD1. Germline V gene data show CDR1 as SGHRS and CDR2 as YFSETQ. The CDR3 is 15 residues long. J lost 5 bases, V lost 3 bases, and 8 bases had no gene match. CDR3 protein: CASSSGQGYIYGYTF. The CDR3 bases are TGCGCCAGCAGCTCGGGACAGGGTTATATTTATGGCTACACCTTC. Full variable domain (rest looked up from reference TRBV5-1 and TRBJ1-2): KAGVTQTPRYLIKTRGQQVTLSCSPISGHRSVSWYQQTPGQGLQFLFEYFSETQRNKGNFPGRFSGRQFSNSRSEMNVSTLELGDSALYLCASSSGQGYIYGYTFGSGTRLTVV.

The chain uses TRBV7-2 and TRBJ2-5; 8 positions match TRBD2. Germline V gives CDR1 SGHTA, CDR2 FQGNSA. The CDR3 length is 16 residues. V lost 1 base and J lost 0; bases outside the gene matches: 4. Here the CDR3 reads CASSLGASGHQETQYF. In DNA, the CDR3 is TGTGCCAGCAGCTTAGGGGCTAGCGGGCACCAAGAGACCCAGTACTTC.

The J gene is TRBJ1-1, the V gene TRBV25-1; D might be TRBD1 (5 bases). The CDR3 runs 15 residues. V lost 8 bases, J lost 5 bases, and 21 bases lay in between. Germline CDR1 reads MGHDK; CDR2 reads SYGVNS. The CDR3 here is CASLPKGQAGTEAFF. For the CDR3, the DNA is TGTGCCAGCCTCCCCAAGGGGCAGGCGGGGACTGAAGCTTTCTTT.

The rearrangement links TRBV4-1 to TRBJ2-7, with a weak D call TRBD2 (6 bases). The CDR3 sequence is 14 residues long. Germline loops: CDR1 MGHRA, CDR2 YSYEKL. Trimming removed 0 bases at V and 4 bases at J, with 10 bases between. The CDR3 loop is CASSQEAEGYEQYF. The CDR3 region has the DNA TGCGCCAGCAGCCAAGAGGCGGAGGGGTACGAGCAGTACTTC.

V usage is TRBV6-1 and J usage is TRBJ2-7, with TRBD1 identical over 7 bases. Trimming at V came to 0 bases and at J to 2 bases, leaving 4 bases not matched to a gene. Germline V gene data show CDR1 as MNHNS and CDR2 as SASEGT. This CDR3 is built from 15 residues. CDR3 coding DNA: TGTGCCAGCAGTGAAGCCGCCAGGGGGACCTACGAGCAGTACGTC. Its translation: CASSEAARGTYEQYV.

The chain couples TRBV3-1 (or the pseudogene TRBV3-2) to TRBJ1-6, with D perhaps TRBD1 (6 bases). Germline CDR1 reads LGHDT; CDR2 reads YNNKEL (reference sequence). Trimming took off 1 base at V and 9 bases at J, with 13 bases between the two ends. The CDR3 spans 15 residues. The CDR3 sequence: CASSQAVRGSSPLHF. The CDR3 DNA reads as TGTGCCAGCAGCCAAGCTGTCAGGGGAAGTTCACCCCTCCACTTT.

The chain is built from TRBV7-8 and TRBJ2-7; 9 nucleotides match TRBD1. CDR1 SGHVS and CDR2 FQNEAQ come from the germline V gene. After removal of 5 bases from V and 0 bases from J, the junction contained 8 bases not matched to a gene. This CDR3 is built from 16 residues. CDR3 in amino acids: CASSIGQGPISYEQYV. CDR3 in DNA: TGTGCCAGCAGCATCGGACAGGGGCCCATCTCCTACGAGCAGTACGTC.

The chain employs TRBV23-1 and TRBJ1-1, with D tentatively TRBD1 (6 bases). TRBV23-1 is known as an ORF, though its function is uncertain. With 4 bases removed from V and 3 bases from J, the gap between germline ends came to 18 bases. This CDR3 is built from 16 residues. For the CDR3, the DNA is TGCGCCAGCAGTCCCTACAGGGCGCTAGTGGACACTGAAGCTTTCTTT. Amino acid sequence: CASSPYRALVDTEAFF.

The J gene is TRBJ1-4, the V gene TRBV7-9, with D possibly being TRBD1 (6 bases). Trimming took off 0 bases at V and 6 bases at J, with 14 bases between the two ends. Germline V CDR1 and CDR2: SEHNR, FQNEAQ (reference sequence). The length of the CDR3 is 16 residues. CDR3 in DNA: TGTGCCAGCAGCTTAGCCGTTTGGGCAGGGGATGAAAAACTGTTTTTT. Residues: CASSLAVWAGDEKLFF.

Only one count was recorded for this clone. One end of the junction fails to match germline, which may point to a read error. V usage is TRBV28 and J usage is TRBJ1-1; D is unresolved. CDR3 size: 14 residues. Germline CDR1 MDHEN, CDR2 SYDVKM. CDR3 DNA: TGTGCCAGCAGTTTAAAGGACCACAGCCGGGGATCAGGCTTT. It yields the protein CASSLKDHSRGSGF.

J is TRBJ1-6 and V is TRBV7-3; possible D gene TRBD1, 6 bases. This CDR3 region has 15 residues. Germline V gene lookup returns CDR1 SGHTA and CDR2 FQGTGA. Trimming cost V 5 bases and J 5 bases, with 13 bases left between them. The CDR3 nucleotides are TGTGCCAGCAGCCTCGGAGGGGGGGATAATTCACCCCTCCACTTT. Residues: CASSLGGGDNSPLHF.

The J gene is TRBJ2-5, the V gene TRBV25-1; 9 bases fit TRBD1. Per the germline V gene, CDR1 is MGHDK and CDR2 is SYGVNS. The CDR3 loop spans 13 amino acids. V shed 6 bases and J 8 bases; nucleotides not matched to a gene: 7. CDR3 DNA: TGTGCCAGCAGAGGGACAGGGAGGGGAACCCAGTACTTC. This translates into CASRGTGRGTQYF.

The chain links TRBV19 to TRBJ1-5, with D unresolved. The CDR3 extends over 16 amino acids. V lost 2 bases, J lost 10 bases, and 21 bases lay in between. From germline, CDR1 is LNHDA and CDR2 SQIVND (reference sequence). The CDR3 region is CASSILGGEGSRPQHF. In DNA, the CDR3 is TGTGCCAGTAGTATACTCGGCGGGGAAGGGTCTCGCCCCCAGCATTTT.

The chain links TRBV9 to TRBJ1-1; TRBD1 matches 7 bases. The V gene's germline CDR1 is SGDLS and CDR2 YYNGEE. The trim removed 5 bases at V and 4 bases at J, leaving 5 bases unmatched. The CDR3 loop spans 13 amino acids. CDR3 in amino acids: CASSITGATEAFF. In DNA form, the CDR3 reads TGTGCCAGCAGTATAACAGGGGCCACTGAAGCTTTCTTT.

This clone was counted once. The V and J genes are TRBV6-6 and TRBJ2-3; D ambiguous. V was trimmed by 0 bases and J by 0 bases, leaving 10 bases between them. CDR3 length equals 16 residues. Germline V lookup: CDR1 MNHNY, CDR2 SVGAGI (reference sequence). CDR3 coding DNA: TGTGCCAGCAGTTACTCGAAACAGTCCAGCACAGATACGCAGTATTTT. This sequence encodes CASSYSKQSSTDTQYF.

The gene calls are TRBV19 and TRBJ1-5; 7 bases align to TRBD1. V shed 3 bases, J shed 5 bases, and the junction held 19 bases outside the gene matches. Germline V lookup: CDR1 LNHDA, CDR2 SQIVND (reference sequence). The CDR3 runs to 19 residues. CDR3 residues: CASSMWDSQELRSHQPQHF. Here the CDR3 DNA reads TGTGCCAGTAGTATGTGGGACAGCCAGGAATTGCGGTCGCATCAGCCCCAGCATTTT. Variable domain in full (rest from reference TRBV19 and TRBJ1-5): DGGITQSPKYLFRKEGQNVTLSCEQNLNHDAMYWYRQDPGQGLRLIYYSQIVNDFQKGDIAEGYSVSREKKESFPLTVTSAQKNPTAFYLCASSMWDSQELRSHQPQHFGDGTRLSIL.

This chain connects TRBV6-6 to TRBJ2-7, with a possible D match to TRBD1 (5 bases). CDR1 MNHNY and CDR2 SVGAGI come from the germline V gene (reference sequence). V shed 5 bases and J shed 7 bases, with 18 bases lying between them. This CDR3 region has 14 residues. The DNA for the CDR3 is TGTGCCAGCAGTGGCAGGGTCGGAGATTCTGAGCAGTACGTC. Its protein is CASSGRVGDSEQYV.

The gene calls are TRBV30 and TRBJ1-2, with 7 bases identical to TRBD1. The CDR3 is 12 residues long. The germline gives CDR1 GTSNPN, CDR2 SVGIG (reference sequence). The V gene end was trimmed by 2 bases and the J gene end by 8 bases; junction bases not matched to a gene: 5. CDR3 nucleotide sequence: TGTGCCTGGAGTTACACAGGGGAAGGCTACACCTTC. Its protein is CAWSYTGEGYTF.